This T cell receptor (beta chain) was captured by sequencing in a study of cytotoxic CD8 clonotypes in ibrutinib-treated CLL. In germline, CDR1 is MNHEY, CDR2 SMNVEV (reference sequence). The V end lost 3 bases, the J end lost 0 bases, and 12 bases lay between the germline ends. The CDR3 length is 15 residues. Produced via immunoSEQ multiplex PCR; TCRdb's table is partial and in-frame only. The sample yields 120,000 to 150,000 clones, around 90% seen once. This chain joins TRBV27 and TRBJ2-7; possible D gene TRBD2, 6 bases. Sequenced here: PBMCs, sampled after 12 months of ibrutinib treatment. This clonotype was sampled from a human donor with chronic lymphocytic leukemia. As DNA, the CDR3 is TGTGCCAGCAGTTTGGGGGGACCTAGCTCCTACGAGCAGTACTTC. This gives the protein CASSLGGPSSYEQYF.